Each of the 20 T cell receptor beta chains below was sequenced from the same sample in a study of blood T cells in healthy people across ages. A second about 7 to 11 cycle PCR used barcoded and J-beta primers. One entry per CDR3 protein results from TCRdb running MiXCR on the 5' RACE reads. Among about 640,000 distinct CDR3 sequences listed, approximately 50% were seen once. Material for sequencing was blood. The source is a man aged 55-75 years in good health.

The chain has TRBV5-1 and TRBJ1-4; 7 bases map to TRBD1. Looked up from germline, CDR1 is SGHRS and CDR2 is YFSETQ. Trimming cost V 3 bases and J 5 bases; bases outside gene matches: 4. This CDR3 has 14 amino acids. CDR3 amino acids: CASSSQGLNEKLFF. The CDR3 DNA follows: TGCGCCAGCAGCTCACAGGGGTTAAATGAAAAACTGTTTTTT. Full variable domain (rest looked up from reference TRBV5-1 and TRBJ1-4): KAGVTQTPRYLIKTRGQQVTLSCSPISGHRSVSWYQQTPGQGLQFLFEYFSETQRNKGNFPGRFSGRQFSNSRSEMNVSTLELGDSALYLCASSSQGLNEKLFFGSGTQLSVL.

The V gene is TRBV29-1, the J gene TRBJ2-1; 8 bases are shared with TRBD2. The CDR3 sequence is 15 residues long. The trim removed 1 base at V and 8 bases at J, leaving 10 bases unmatched. Germline V gene sequence: CDR1 SQVTM, CDR2 ANQGSEA. The CDR3 protein is CSVEGRGGGLDEQFF. For the CDR3, the DNA is TGCAGCGTTGAAGGACGTGGCGGGGGGCTGGATGAGCAGTTCTTC.

The chain couples TRBV4-1 to TRBJ2-1; 10 nucleotides match TRBD2. This CDR3 is built from 17 residues. CDR1 is MGHRA, CDR2 YSYEKL, per germline. Losses at the gene ends were 4 bases for V and 6 bases for J; bases not matched to a gene: 12. Here the CDR3 reads CASSRGGAGGRSNEQFF. CDR3 in DNA: TGCGCCAGCAGCCGAGGGGGAGCGGGGGGGCGTAGCAATGAGCAGTTCTTC.

The CDR3 nucleotides are TGCAGCGTTTCGGACAGGAGTGACAATGAGCAGTTCTTC. Protein sequence: CSVSDRSDNEQFF. The J gene is TRBJ2-1, the V gene TRBV29-1; 7 bases line up with TRBD1. The V segment lost 5 bases and the J segment 5 bases; nucleotides outside the gene matches: 6. Germline lookup yields CDR1 SQVTM and CDR2 ANQGSEA. The CDR3 is made up of 13 amino acids.

This sequence joins TRBV3-1 and TRBJ2-3, with 9 bases identical to TRBD2. V was pared by 3 bases and J by 1 base, with 5 bases of the junction left unmatched. The CDR3 is 16 residues long. Germline V gene sequence: CDR1 LGHDT, CDR2 YNNKEL (reference sequence). CDR3 amino acids: CASSQGTSSRTDTQYF. Here the CDR3 DNA reads TGTGCCAGCAGCCAGGGGACTAGCTCCCGCACAGATACGCAGTATTTT.

The chain joins TRBV3-1 to TRBJ2-7, with unresolved D. The CDR3 contains 13 residues. V dropped 2 bases and J dropped 0 bases, with 5 bases sitting between them. Germline-derived CDR1 and CDR2 are LGHDT and YNNKEL (reference sequence). CDR3 coding DNA: TGTGCCAGCAGCCAAATGAGCTCCTACGAGCAGTACTTC. This sequence encodes CASSQMSSYEQYF.

The chain couples TRBV20-1 to TRBJ2-7, with 9 nucleotides matching TRBD2. The junction had 4 bases not matched to a gene; V was cut back by 2 bases and J by 2 bases. CDR3 size: 14 residues. The germline V gene encodes CDR1 DFQATT and CDR2 SNEGSKA (reference sequence). The CDR3 DNA is TGCAGTGCTAGAACTCTAGCGGGGACCTACGAGCAGTACTTC. Its protein is CSARTLAGTYEQYF.

The rearrangement links TRBV15 to TRBJ1-2, with 7 bases fitting TRBD1. The germline V gene has CDR1 LNHNV and CDR2 YYDKDF (reference sequence). V shed 5 bases and J 8 bases; nucleotides not matched to a gene: 5. CDR3 size: 12 residues. DNA of the CDR3: TGTGCCACCAGCCCACGAGGGGGCGGCTACACCTTC. The encoded protein is CATSPRGGGYTF. Drawing the rest from reference TRBV15 and TRBJ1-2, the complete variable domain is DAMVIQNPRYQVTQFGKPVTLSCSQTLNHNVMYWYQQKSSQAPKLLFHYYDKDFNNEADTPDNFQSRRPNTSFCFLDIRSPGLGDTAMYLCATSPRGGGYTFGSGTRLTVV.

The genes are TRBV28 and TRBJ2-3; TRBD1 agrees at 7 bases. The CDR3 is made up of 14 amino acids. V shed 4 bases, J shed 2 bases, and the junction held 3 bases outside the gene matches. Per germline, CDR1 MDHEN and CDR2 SYDVKM. The CDR3: CASSSGQLTDTQYF. CDR3 nucleotides: TGTGCCAGCAGTTCGGGACAGCTCACAGATACGCAGTATTTT. Combining the CDR3 with reference TRBV28 and TRBJ2-3 gives the whole variable domain DVKVTQSSRYLVKRTGEKVFLECVQDMDHENMFWYRQDPGLGLRLIYFSYDVKMKEKGDIPEGYSVSREKKERFSLILESASTNQTSMYLCASSSGQLTDTQYFGPGTRLTVL.

This clonotype occurred a few times. The chain joins TRBV11-2 to TRBJ1-2; D call uncertain. V shed 5 bases and J shed 0 bases, with 10 bases lying between them. Per germline, CDR1 SGHAT and CDR2 FQNNGV. The length of the CDR3 is 14 residues. CDR3 amino acids: CASSPTGTNYGYTF. As DNA, the CDR3 is TGTGCCAGCAGCCCTACTGGGACTAACTATGGCTACACCTTC. The full variable domain, rest sourced from reference TRBV11-2 and TRBJ1-2, is EAGVAQSPRYKIIEKRQSVAFWCNPISGHATLYWYQQILGQGPKLLIQFQNNGVVDDSQLPKDRFSAERLKGVDSTLKIQPAKLEDSAVYLCASSPTGTNYGYTFGSGTRLTVV.

The V gene is TRBV7-9, the J gene TRBJ1-2; D not certain. Germline CDR1 reads SEHNR; CDR2 reads FQNEAQ (reference sequence). Trimming took 8 bases from V and 5 from J, leaving 15 bases between them. The CDR3 is 13 amino acids. The chain's CDR3 is CASLATAKYGYTF. The DNA of the CDR3 is TGTGCCAGCCTGGCCACGGCCAAATATGGCTACACCTTC. The full variable domain, its missing parts supplied by reference TRBV7-9 and TRBJ1-2, is DTGVSQNPRHKITKRGQNVTFRCDPISEHNRLYWYRQTLGQGPEFLTYFQNEAQLEKSRLLSDRFSAERPKGSFSTLEIQRTEQGDSAMYLCASLATAKYGYTFGSGTRLTVV.

In regard to this clonotype: A clone one base away is much larger, so this may be a read error. The chain employs TRBV29-1 and TRBJ2-1, with a possible D match to TRBD1 (6 bases). V was cut by 4 bases and J by 13 bases, with 14 bases left in between. Germline values: CDR1 SQVTM, CDR2 ANQGSEA. This CDR3 has 11 residues. The CDR3 DNA is TGCAGCGTTGCGGACAGCCAGACCCAGTTCTTC. Translating it yields CSVADSQTQFF.

The CDR3 protein is CSASPRQTETQYF. DNA of the CDR3: TGCAGTGCTAGCCCTCGACAAACGGAGACCCAGTACTTC. The chain joins TRBV20-1 to TRBJ2-7; D not certain. The end of the DNA fits TRBJ2-5 better, so the J call may be wrong. The CDR3 has 13 residues. Per the germline V gene, CDR1 is DFQATT and CDR2 is SNEGSKA (reference sequence).

The chain recombines TRBV7-2 with TRBJ1-5, with a weak D call TRBD1 (5 bases). The CDR3 length is 18 residues. V shed 5 bases and J shed 1 base, with 21 bases lying between them. Germline V gene lookup returns CDR1 SGHTA and CDR2 FQGNSA. The DNA of the CDR3 is TGTGCCAGCAGCCCCACAGGTGTCCGGGGGATAAGCAATCAGCCCCAGCATTTT. It translates to CASSPTGVRGISNQPQHF.

V and J are TRBV11-2 and TRBJ2-5; 8 bases are shared with TRBD2. The CDR3 totals 14 residues. Germline CDR1 reads SGHAT; CDR2 reads FQNNGV. V lost 8 bases, J lost 2 bases, and 7 bases stayed unmatched. CDR3 region: CASCPASGQETQYF. The CDR3 bases are TGTGCCAGCTGCCCGGCTAGCGGGCAAGAGACCCAGTACTTC.

The CDR3 nucleotides are TGTGCCAGCAGCCTTGACTGGGTCTCGCAGTATTTT. Its translation is CASSLDWVSQYF. The V and J genes are TRBV7-2 and TRBJ2-3; no firm D call. V gave up 5 bases and J gave up 10 bases, with 13 bases separating them. This CDR3 is built from 12 residues. CDR1 is SGHTA, CDR2 FQGNSA, per germline.

The CDR3 reads CASSGQGAKDGYTF. The CDR3, as DNA: TGCGCCAGCAGCGGCCAGGGGGCCAAGGATGGCTACACCTTC. The chain combines TRBV5-1 with TRBJ1-2, with 8 bases lining up with TRBD1. The CDR3 has 14 amino acids. The trim removed 4 bases at V and 6 bases at J, leaving 8 bases unmatched. CDR1 is SGHRS, CDR2 YFSETQ, per germline. The whole variable domain, remainder taken from reference TRBV5-1 and TRBJ1-2, is KAGVTQTPRYLIKTRGQQVTLSCSPISGHRSVSWYQQTPGQGLQFLFEYFSETQRNKGNFPGRFSGRQFSNSRSEMNVSTLELGDSALYLCASSGQGAKDGYTFGSGTRLTVV.

This clonotype was seen more than once but under ten times. The CDR3 sequence is CASGTFDGYEQYF. For the CDR3, the DNA is TGTGCCAGCGGAACCTTCGACGGTTACGAGCAGTACTTC. The gene calls are TRBV12-3 or TRBV12-4 and TRBJ2-7; D remains ambiguous. V lost 8 bases and J lost 4, with 15 bases in between. The CDR3 contains 13 residues.

The genes are TRBV2 and TRBJ2-7; 8 bases fit TRBD1. Germline trimming cut 6 bases from V and 6 bases from J; bases unmatched to any gene: 7. The CDR3 extends over 13 amino acids. The germline V gene has CDR1 SNHLY and CDR2 FYNNEI. CDR3 region: CASRGTGGGEQYF. The CDR3 bases are TGTGCCAGCAGAGGGACAGGAGGAGGCGAGCAGTACTTC.

This clonotype was observed a handful of times. The chain carries TRBV5-1 and TRBJ2-5; D gene uncertain. Germline assignment: CDR1 SGHRS and CDR2 YFSETQ. This CDR3 has 14 residues. The ends were cut back, 0 bases at V and 1 base at J, with 7 bases in the middle. The CDR3 reads CASSLDPPQETQYF. The CDR3 bases are TGCGCCAGCAGCTTGGATCCGCCCCAAGAGACCCAGTACTTC.